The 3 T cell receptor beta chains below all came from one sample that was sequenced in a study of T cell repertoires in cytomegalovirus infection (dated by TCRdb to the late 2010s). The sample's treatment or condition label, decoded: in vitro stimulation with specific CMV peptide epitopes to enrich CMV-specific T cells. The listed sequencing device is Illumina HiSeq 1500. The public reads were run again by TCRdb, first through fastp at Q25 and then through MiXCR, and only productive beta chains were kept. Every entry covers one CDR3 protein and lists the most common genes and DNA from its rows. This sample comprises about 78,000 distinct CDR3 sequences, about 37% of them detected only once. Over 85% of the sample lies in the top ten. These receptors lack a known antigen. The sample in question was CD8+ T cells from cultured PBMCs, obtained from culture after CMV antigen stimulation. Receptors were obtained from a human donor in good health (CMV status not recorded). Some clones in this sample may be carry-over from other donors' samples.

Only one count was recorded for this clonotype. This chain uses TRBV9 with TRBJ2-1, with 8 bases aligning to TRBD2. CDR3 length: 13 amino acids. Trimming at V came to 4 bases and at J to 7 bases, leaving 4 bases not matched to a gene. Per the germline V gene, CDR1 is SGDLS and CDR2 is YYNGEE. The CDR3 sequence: CASSTGGANEQFF. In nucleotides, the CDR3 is TGTGCCAGCAGCACCGGGGGGGCGAATGAGCAGTTCTTC. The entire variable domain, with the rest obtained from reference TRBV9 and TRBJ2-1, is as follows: DSGVTQTPKHLITATGQRVTLRCSPRSGDLSVYWYQQSLDQGLQFLIQYYNGEERAKGNILERFSAQQFPDLHSELNLSSLELGDSALYFCASSTGGANEQFFGPGTRLTVL.

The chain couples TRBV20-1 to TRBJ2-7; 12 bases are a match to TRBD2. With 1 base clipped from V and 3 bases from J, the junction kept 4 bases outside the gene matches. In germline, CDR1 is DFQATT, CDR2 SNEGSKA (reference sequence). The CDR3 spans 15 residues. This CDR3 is CSARVGLAGIYEQYF. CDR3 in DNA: TGCAGTGCTAGAGTCGGACTAGCGGGGATCTACGAGCAGTACTTC.

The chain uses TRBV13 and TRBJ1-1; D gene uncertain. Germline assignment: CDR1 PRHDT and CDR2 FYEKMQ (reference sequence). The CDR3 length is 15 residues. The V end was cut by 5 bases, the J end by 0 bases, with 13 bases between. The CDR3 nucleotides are TGTGCCAGCAGCCGACGGGGAGGTATGAACACTGAAGCTTTCTTT. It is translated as CASSRRGGMNTEAFF.